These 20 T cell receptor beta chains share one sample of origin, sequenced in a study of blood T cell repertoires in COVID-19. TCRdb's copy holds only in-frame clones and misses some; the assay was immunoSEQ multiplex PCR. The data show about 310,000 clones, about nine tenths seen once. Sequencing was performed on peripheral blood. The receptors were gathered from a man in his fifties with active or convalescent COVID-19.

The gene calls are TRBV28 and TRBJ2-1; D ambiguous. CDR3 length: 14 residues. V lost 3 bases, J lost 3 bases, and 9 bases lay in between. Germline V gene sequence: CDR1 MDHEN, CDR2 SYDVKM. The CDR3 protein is CASSFSYGYNEQFF. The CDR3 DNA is TGTGCCAGCAGTTTCTCCTACGGCTACAATGAGCAGTTCTTC.

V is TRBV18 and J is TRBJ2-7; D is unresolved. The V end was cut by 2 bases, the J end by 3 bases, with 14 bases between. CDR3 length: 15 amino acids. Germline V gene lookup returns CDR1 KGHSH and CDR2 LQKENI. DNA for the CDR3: TGTGCCAGCTCACCAGGTGAGACAAAAGGCTACGAGCAGTACTTC. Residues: CASSPGETKGYEQYF.

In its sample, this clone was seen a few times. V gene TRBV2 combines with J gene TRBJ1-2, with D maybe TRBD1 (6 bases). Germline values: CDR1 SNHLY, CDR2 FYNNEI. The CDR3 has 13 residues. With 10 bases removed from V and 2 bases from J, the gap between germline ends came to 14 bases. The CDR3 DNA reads TGTGCCACCTCCCGGGACACCAACTATGGCTACACCTTC. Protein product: CATSRDTNYGYTF.

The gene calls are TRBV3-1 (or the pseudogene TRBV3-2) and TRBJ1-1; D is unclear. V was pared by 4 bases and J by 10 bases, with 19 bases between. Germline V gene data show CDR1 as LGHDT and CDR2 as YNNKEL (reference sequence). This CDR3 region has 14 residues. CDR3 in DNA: TGTGCCAGCAGCCCCCACTCAAGAGGGCAAGGAGCTTTCTTT. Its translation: CASSPHSRGQGAFF.

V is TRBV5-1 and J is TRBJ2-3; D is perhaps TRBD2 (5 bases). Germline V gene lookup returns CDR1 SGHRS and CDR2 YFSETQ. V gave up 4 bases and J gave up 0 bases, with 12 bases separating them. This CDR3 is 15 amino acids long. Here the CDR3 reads CASSLNLASTDTQYF. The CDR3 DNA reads TGCGCCAGCAGCCTGAACCTAGCTAGCACAGATACGCAGTATTTT.

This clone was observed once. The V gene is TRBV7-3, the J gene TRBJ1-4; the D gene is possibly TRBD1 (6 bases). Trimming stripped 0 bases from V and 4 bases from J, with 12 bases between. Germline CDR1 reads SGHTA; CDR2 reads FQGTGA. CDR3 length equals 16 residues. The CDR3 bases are TGTGCCAGCAGCTTAACAGGACAGCTTGTTAATGAAAAACTGTTTTTT. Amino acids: CASSLTGQLVNEKLFF.

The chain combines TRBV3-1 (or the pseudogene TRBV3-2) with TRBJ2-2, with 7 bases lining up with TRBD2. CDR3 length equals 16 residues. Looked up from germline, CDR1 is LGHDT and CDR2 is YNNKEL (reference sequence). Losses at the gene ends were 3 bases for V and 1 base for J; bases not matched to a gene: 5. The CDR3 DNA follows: TGTGCCAGCAGCCACCAAACGGGGGGGAACACCGGGGAGCTGTTTTTT. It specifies CASSHQTGGNTGELFF.

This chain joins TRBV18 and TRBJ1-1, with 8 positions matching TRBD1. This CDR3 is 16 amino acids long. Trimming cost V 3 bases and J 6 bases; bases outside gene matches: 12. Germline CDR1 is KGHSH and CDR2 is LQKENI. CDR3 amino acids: CASSPQGAGGLAEAFF. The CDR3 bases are TGTGCCAGCTCACCTCAGGGGGCGGGCGGATTGGCTGAAGCTTTCTTT.

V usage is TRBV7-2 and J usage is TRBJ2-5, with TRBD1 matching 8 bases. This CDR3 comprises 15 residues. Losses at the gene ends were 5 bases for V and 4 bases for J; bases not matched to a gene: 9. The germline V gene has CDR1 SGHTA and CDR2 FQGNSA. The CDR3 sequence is CASSRTGILGETQYF. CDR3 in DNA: TGTGCCAGCAGCCGGACAGGGATTTTGGGAGAGACCCAGTACTTC.

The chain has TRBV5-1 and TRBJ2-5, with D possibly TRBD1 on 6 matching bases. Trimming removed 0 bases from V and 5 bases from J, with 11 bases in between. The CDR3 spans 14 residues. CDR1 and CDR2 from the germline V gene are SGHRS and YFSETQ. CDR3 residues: CASSLAPGAETQYF. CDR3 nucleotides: TGCGCCAGCAGCTTGGCCCCAGGGGCCGAGACCCAGTACTTC. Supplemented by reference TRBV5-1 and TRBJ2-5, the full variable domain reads KAGVTQTPRYLIKTRGQQVTLSCSPISGHRSVSWYQQTPGQGLQFLFEYFSETQRNKGNFPGRFSGRQFSNSRSEMNVSTLELGDSALYLCASSLAPGAETQYFGPGTRLLVL.

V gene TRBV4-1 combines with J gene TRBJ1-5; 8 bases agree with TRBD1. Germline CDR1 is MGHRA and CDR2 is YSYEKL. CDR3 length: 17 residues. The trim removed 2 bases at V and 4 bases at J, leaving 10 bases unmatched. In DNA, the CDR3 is TGCGCCAGCAGCCAAACCCCGACAGGGGCGGTTAATCAGCCCCAGCATTTT. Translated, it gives CASSQTPTGAVNQPQHF.

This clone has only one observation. CDR3 loop: CAIMPGQRFGYTF. CDR3 coding DNA: TGTGCCATTATGCCGGGACAGCGTTTTGGCTACACCTTC. The rearrangement uses TRBV10-3 and TRBJ1-2; TRBD1 matches 7 bases. CDR1 is ENHRY and CDR2 is SYGVKD in the germline V gene. This CDR3 has 13 residues. The V and J ends lost 9 bases and 7 bases, in that order; junction bases with no gene match: 11.

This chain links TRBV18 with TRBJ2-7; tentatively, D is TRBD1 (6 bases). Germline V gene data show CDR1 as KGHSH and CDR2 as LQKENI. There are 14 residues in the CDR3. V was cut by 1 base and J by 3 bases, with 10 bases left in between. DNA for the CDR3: TGTGCCAGCTCACCACGGGACACCTTCTACGAGCAGTACTTC. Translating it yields CASSPRDTFYEQYF.

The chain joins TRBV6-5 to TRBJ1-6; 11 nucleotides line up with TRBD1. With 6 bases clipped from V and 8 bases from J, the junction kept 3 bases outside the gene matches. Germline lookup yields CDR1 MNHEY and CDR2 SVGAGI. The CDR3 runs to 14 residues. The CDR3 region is CASSGQGAYSPLHF. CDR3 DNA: TGTGCCAGCAGCGGACAGGGGGCATATTCACCCCTCCACTTT.

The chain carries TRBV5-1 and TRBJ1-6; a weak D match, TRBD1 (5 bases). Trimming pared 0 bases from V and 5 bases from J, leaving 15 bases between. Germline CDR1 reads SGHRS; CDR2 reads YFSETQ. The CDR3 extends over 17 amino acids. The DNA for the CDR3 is TGCGCCAGCAGCTTGGAGTGGGGGGACGGCAATAATTCACCCCTCCACTTT. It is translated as CASSLEWGDGNNSPLHF.

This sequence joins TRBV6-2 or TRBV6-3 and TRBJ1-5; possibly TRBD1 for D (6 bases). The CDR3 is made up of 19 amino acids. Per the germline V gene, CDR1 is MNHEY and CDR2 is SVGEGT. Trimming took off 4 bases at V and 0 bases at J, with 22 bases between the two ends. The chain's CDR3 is CASSFEVKRQVYSNQPQHF. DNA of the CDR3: TGTGCCAGCAGTTTCGAGGTCAAACGACAGGTCTATAGCAATCAGCCCCAGCATTTT.

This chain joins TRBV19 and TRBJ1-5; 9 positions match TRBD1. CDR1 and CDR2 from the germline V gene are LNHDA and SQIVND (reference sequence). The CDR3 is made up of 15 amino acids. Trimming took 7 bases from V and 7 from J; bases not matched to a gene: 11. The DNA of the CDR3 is TGTGCCAGTATCCAAATGGGACAGGGAGGCCAGCCCCAGCATTTT. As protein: CASIQMGQGGQPQHF.

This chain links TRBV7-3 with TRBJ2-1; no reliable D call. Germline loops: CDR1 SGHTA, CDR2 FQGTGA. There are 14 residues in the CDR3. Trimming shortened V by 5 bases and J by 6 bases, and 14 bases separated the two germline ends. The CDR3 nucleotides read TGTGCCAGCAGCCGTTCGGTACTCATCAATGAGCAGTTCTTC. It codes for CASSRSVLINEQFF.

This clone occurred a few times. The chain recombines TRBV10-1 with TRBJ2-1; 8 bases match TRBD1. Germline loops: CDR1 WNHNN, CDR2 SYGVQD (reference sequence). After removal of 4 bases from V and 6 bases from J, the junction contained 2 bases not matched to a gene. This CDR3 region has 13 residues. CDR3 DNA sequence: TGCGCCAGCAGTGCAGGACAGGGCAATGAGCAGTTCTTC. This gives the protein CASSAGQGNEQFF.

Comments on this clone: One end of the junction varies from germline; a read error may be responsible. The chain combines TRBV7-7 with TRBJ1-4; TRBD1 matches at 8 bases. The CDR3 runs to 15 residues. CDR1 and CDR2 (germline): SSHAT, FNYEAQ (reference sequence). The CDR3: CASSRGQGQNEKLFF. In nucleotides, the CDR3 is TGTGCTAGCAGCCGCGGACAGGGACAGAATGAAAAACTGTTTTTT.